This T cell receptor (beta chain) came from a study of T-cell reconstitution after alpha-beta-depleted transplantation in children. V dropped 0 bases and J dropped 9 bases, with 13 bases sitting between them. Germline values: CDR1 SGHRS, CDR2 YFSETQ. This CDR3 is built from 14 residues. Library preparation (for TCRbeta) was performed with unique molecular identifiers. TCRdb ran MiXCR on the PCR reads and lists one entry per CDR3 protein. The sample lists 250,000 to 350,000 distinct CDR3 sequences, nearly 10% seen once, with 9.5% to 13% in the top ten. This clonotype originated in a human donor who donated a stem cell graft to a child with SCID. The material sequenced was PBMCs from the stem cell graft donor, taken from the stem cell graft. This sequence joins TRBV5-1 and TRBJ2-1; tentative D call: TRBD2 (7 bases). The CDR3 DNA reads TGCGCCAGCAGCTTGGTCGGGGGGCCAGGTGAGCAGTTCTTC. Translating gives CASSLVGGPGEQFF.